This T cell receptor beta chain was profiled in a study of cytomegalovirus exposure and HLA in healthy donors. Overall study findings and caveats: Investigators reported 150 to 200 TCR beta chains as tied to cytomegalovirus.

Points on this clone: What it binds is not known.

The V gene end was trimmed by 4 bases and the J gene end by 6 bases; junction bases not matched to a gene: 5. This CDR3 is 14 amino acids long. Germline lookup yields CDR1 LGHNA and CDR2 YSLEER. The PCR contained 60 Vbeta and 13 Jbeta primers. Method: immunoSEQ multiplex PCR; TCRdb's copy keeps in-frame clones and lacks some. The sample has around 130,000 clones; just under 85% are singletons. The V gene is TRBV4-3, the J gene TRBJ2-3; 9 nucleotides match TRBD2. This TCR was recovered from a boy under 10 years old in good health and CMV-seronegative. Sequencing was performed on PBMCs. CDR3 region: CASSPHGTSDTQYF. Written as DNA, the CDR3 is TGCGCCAGCAGCCCTCACGGGACTAGCGATACGCAGTATTTT.